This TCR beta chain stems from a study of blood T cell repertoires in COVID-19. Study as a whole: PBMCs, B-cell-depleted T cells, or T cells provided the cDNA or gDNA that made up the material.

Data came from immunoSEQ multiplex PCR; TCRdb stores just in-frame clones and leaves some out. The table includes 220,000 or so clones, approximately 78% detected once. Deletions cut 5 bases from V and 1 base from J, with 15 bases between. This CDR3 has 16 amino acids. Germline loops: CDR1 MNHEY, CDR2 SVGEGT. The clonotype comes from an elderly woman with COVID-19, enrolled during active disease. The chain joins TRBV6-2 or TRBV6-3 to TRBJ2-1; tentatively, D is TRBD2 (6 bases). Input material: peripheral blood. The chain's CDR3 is CASSQESGVSYNEQFF. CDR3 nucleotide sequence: TGTGCCAGCAGTCAAGAATCGGGGGTGTCCTACAATGAGCAGTTCTTC.